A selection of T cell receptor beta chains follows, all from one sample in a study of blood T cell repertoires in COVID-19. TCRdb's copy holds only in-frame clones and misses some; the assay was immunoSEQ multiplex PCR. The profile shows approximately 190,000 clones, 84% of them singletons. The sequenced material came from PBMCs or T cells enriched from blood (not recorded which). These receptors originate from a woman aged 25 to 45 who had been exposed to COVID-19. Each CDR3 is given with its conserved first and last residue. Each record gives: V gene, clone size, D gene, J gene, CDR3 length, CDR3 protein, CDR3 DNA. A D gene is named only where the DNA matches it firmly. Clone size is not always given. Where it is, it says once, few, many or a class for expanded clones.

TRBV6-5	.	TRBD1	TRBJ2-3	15	CASSPRTGGTDTQYF	TGTGCCAGCAGTCCGCGGACAGGGGGCACAGATACGCAGTATTTT
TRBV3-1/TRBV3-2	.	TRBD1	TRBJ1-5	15	CASSQGQGGNQPQHF	TGTGCCAGCAGCCAAGGTCAGGGGGGCAATCAGCCCCAGCATTTT
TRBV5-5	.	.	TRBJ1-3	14	CASRRQPSGNTIYF	TGTGCCAGCAGAAGACAGCCCTCTGGAAACACCATATATTTT
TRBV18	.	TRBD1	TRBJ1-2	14	CASSSGPQGVGYTF	TGTGCCAGCTCATCAGGGCCACAGGGGGTTGGCTACACCTTC
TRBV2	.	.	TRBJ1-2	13	CASSEYIPGGYTF	TGTGCCAGCAGTGAATACATCCCGGGTGGCTACACCTTC
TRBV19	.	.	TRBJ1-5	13	CASSSGFNQPQHF	TGTGCCAGTAGCTCCGGGTTCAATCAGCCCCAGCATTTT
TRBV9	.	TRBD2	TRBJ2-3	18	CASSARGGLAGGTDTQYF	TGTGCCAGCAGCGCCCGCGGTGGACTAGCGGGGGGCACAGATACGCAGTATTTT
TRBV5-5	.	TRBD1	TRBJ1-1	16	CASSSRQGTGDTEAFF	TGTGCCAGCAGCTCCAGACAGGGAACGGGAGACACTGAAGCTTTCTTT
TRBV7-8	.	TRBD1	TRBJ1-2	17	CASSLSGGAIANYGYTF	TGTGCCAGCAGCTTATCAGGGGGAGCGATTGCTAACTATGGCTACACCTTC
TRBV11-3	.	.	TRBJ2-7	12	CASSKRGGEQYF	TGTGCCAGCAGCAAACGGGGTGGAGAGCAGTACTTC
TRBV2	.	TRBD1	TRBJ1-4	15	CASSEGGTGGEKLFF	TGTGCCAGCAGTGAGGGGGGGACAGGGGGCGAAAAACTGTTTTTT
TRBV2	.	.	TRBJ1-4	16	CASRVGGAKTNEKLFF	TGTGCCAGCAGGGTCGGAGGGGCGAAGACTAATGAAAAACTGTTTTTT
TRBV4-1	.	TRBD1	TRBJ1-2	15	CASSQVGGQLYGYTF	TGCGCCAGCAGCCAAGTTGGGGGACAGCTCTATGGCTACACCTTC
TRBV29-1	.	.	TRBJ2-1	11	CSVVEGGEQFF	TGCAGCGTCGTTGAGGGTGGAGAGCAGTTCTTC
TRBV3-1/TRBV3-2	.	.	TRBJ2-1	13	CASSQSRVSEQFF	TGTGCCAGCAGCCAATCTCGGGTCTCTGAGCAGTTCTTC
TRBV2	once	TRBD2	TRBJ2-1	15	CASRGTSGGFYEQFF	TGTGCCAGCAGGGGGACTAGCGGGGGGTTCTATGAGCAGTTCTTC
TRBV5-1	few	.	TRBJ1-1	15	CASSWSRDSNTEAFF	TGCGCCAGCAGCTGGAGTCGGGATTCGAACACTGAAGCTTTCTTT
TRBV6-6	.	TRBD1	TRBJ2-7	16	CASSSTGTGSVYEQYF	TGTGCCAGCAGCTCGACCGGGACAGGGTCGGTTTACGAGCAGTACTTC
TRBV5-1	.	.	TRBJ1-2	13	CASSRREKGGYTF	TGCGCCAGCAGCCGCCGGGAGAAAGGTGGCTACACCTTC
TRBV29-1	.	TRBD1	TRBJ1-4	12	CSGLDRGGKLFF	TGCAGCGGATTGGACAGGGGGGGAAAACTGTTTTTT
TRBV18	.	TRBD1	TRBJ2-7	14	CASSAGTGPYEQYF	TGTGCCAGCTCGGCCGGGACAGGACCCTACGAGCAGTACTTC
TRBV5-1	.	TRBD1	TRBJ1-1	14	CASSWTGTNTEAFF	TGCGCCAGCAGCTGGACAGGAACAAACACTGAAGCTTTCTTT
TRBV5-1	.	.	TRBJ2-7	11	CASTSSYEQYF	TGCGCCAGCACTTCTTCCTACGAGCAGTACTTC
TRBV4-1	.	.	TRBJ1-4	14	CASSQDRTNEKLFF	TGCGCCAGCAGCCAAGATAGAACTAATGAAAAACTGTTTTTT
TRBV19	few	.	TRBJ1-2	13	CASSARDPYGYTF	TGTGCCAGTAGCGCCAGGGATCCCTATGGCTACACCTTC
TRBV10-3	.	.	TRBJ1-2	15	CAISESGRGNYGYTF	TGTGCCATCAGTGAGTCCGGACGGGGTAACTATGGCTACACCTTC
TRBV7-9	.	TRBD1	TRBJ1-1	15	CASSLGQGVRTEAFF	TGTGCCAGCAGCTTAGGACAGGGGGTAAGAACTGAAGCTTTCTTT
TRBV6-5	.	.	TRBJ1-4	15	CASSYDNGGGEKLFF	TGTGCCAGCAGTTACGATAATGGGGGGGGCGAAAAACTGTTTTTT
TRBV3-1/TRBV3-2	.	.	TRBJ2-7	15	CASSPAPGSGYEQYF	TGTGCCAGCAGCCCCGCCCCCGGGTCGGGGTACGAGCAGTACTTC
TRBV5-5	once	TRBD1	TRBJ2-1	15	CAYNPGTGSYNEQFF	TGTGCCTACAATCCCGGGACAGGGTCTTACAATGAGCAGTTCTTC
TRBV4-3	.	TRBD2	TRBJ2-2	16	CASSQDPSGEGGELFF	TGCGCCAGCAGCCAAGATCCTAGCGGGGAGGGAGGGGAGCTGTTTTTT
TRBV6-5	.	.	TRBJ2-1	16	CASSYSLGLTGNEQFF	TGTGCCAGCAGTTACTCGCTTGGACTTACCGGGAATGAGCAGTTCTTC
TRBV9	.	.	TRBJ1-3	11	CASSDRNTIYF	TGTGCCAGCAGCGACAGAAACACCATATATTTT
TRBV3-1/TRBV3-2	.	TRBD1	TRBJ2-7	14	CASSQDLTGVEQYF	TGTGCCAGCAGCCAAGATTTGACAGGGGTCGAGCAGTACTTC
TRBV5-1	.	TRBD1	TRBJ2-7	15	CASSLGDRGLDEQYF	TGCGCCAGCAGCCTGGGGGACAGGGGCCTCGACGAGCAGTACTTC
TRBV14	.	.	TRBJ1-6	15	CASSAYSSYNSPLHF	TGTGCCAGCAGCGCCTATAGCTCCTATAATTCACCCCTCCACTTT
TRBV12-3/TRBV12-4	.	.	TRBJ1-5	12	CASSWGGRDQHF	TGTGCCAGCAGTTGGGGGGGCAGGGACCAGCATTTT
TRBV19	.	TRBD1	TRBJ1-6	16	CASSIVPGQGGSPLHF	TGTGCCAGTAGTATAGTCCCCGGACAGGGAGGTTCACCCCTCCACTTT
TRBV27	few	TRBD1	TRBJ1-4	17	CASYTSSLTGAPEKLFF	TGTGCCAGCTACACAAGCAGCCTGACAGGGGCGCCTGAAAAACTGTTTTTT
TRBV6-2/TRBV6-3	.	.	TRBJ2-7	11	CASSPSDEQYF	TGTGCCAGCAGCCCAAGCGACGAGCAGTACTTC
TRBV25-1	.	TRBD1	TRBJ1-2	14	CASSELGQGYGYTF	TGTGCCAGCAGTGAACTCGGACAGGGGTACGGCTACACCTTC
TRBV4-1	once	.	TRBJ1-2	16	CASSQDGLGANYGYTF	TGCGCCAGCAGCCAAGATGGGCTAGGGGCTAACTATGGCTACACCTTC
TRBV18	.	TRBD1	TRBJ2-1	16	CASSSFTGQGVNEQFF	TGTGCCAGCTCATCATTTACGGGACAGGGGGTCAATGAGCAGTTCTTC
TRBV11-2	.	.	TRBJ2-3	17	CASSPYGRGLVTDTQYF	TGTGCCAGCAGCCCCTATGGGCGGGGGCTTGTCACAGATACGCAGTATTTT